One sample yielded the 9 T cell receptor beta chains listed below, sequenced in a study of blood T cells in healthy people across ages. A second PCR of 7 to 11 cycles used a sample-barcoded 5' primer and a J-beta primer mix. TCRdb reanalysed the 5' RACE reads using MiXCR and keeps one entry per CDR3 protein. The sample lists 1,500,000 or so distinct CDR3 sequences, almost 60% seen once, with roughly 7% in the top ten. Sample: blood. Receptor source: a man between 18 and 35 years old in good health.

This clonotype was counted only a few times. The chain couples TRBV2 to TRBJ2-1, with 12 positions matching TRBD2. The CDR3 spans 16 residues. The germline gives CDR1 SNHLY, CDR2 FYNNEI. J was trimmed by 8 bases and V by 6 bases; bases with no gene match: 11. The CDR3: CASSGTTSGRRHEQFF. In DNA, the CDR3 is TGTGCCAGCAGCGGCACGACTAGCGGGAGACGGCATGAGCAGTTCTTC. The full variable domain, completed using reference TRBV2 and TRBJ2-1, is EPEVTQTPSHQVTQMGQEVILRCVPISNHLYFYWYRQILGQKVEFLVSFYNNEISEKSEIFDDQFSVERPDGSNFTLKIRSTKLEDSAMYFCASSGTTSGRRHEQFFGPGTRLTVL.

A few counts support this clonotype. This chain joins TRBV6-1 and TRBJ2-5, with D tentatively TRBD1 or TRBD2 (5 bases each). There are 15 residues in the CDR3. V was clipped by 2 bases and J by 1 base, with 11 bases between them. Germline CDR1 is MNHNS and CDR2 is SASEGT. The CDR3 DNA reads TGTGCCAGCAGTGAAAGTACCGGGACCCAAGAGACCCAGTACTTC. This sequence encodes CASSESTGTQETQYF.

The count of this clonotype is one. The chain joins TRBV10-2 to TRBJ2-5; 8 nucleotides line up with TRBD2. Per the germline V gene, CDR1 is WSHSY and CDR2 is SAAADI. The V gene end was trimmed by 3 bases and the J gene end by 11 bases; junction bases not matched to a gene: 14. The CDR3 is 15 amino acids. CDR3 coding DNA: TGCGCCAGCAGTGAAATAGCGGGGCGGAGGGATGAGCAGTACTTC. Translation: CASSEIAGRRDEQYF.

This clonotype was counted between two and nine times. The chain employs TRBV5-1 and TRBJ2-7, with 7 bases identical to TRBD1. Germline V lookup: CDR1 SGHRS, CDR2 YFSETQ. Losses at the gene ends were 2 bases for V and 2 bases for J; bases not matched to a gene: 7. This CDR3 spans 15 amino acids. CDR3 region: CASSLNRDSTYEQYF. CDR3 nucleotides: TGCGCCAGCAGCTTAAACCGGGACAGCACCTACGAGCAGTACTTC.

The chain links TRBV4-1 to TRBJ1-4; D is unclear. Germline lookup yields CDR1 MGHRA and CDR2 YSYEKL. The CDR3 runs 15 residues. V was trimmed by 0 bases and J by 8 bases, leaving 13 bases between them. The CDR3 region has the DNA TGCGCCAGCAGCCAAGATTTACTGATTAGGGAAAAACTGTTTTTT. Its protein product is CASSQDLLIREKLFF.

This clonotype was seen a handful of times. The chain joins TRBV29-1 to TRBJ2-7; tentative D call: TRBD2 (6 bases). Per the germline V gene, CDR1 is SQVTM and CDR2 is ANQGSEA. V shed 6 bases and J shed 4 bases, with 10 bases lying between them. CDR3 length: 11 residues. The CDR3 DNA follows: TGCAGCGTGGGGGAGGATTACGAGCAGTACTTC. It specifies CSVGEDYEQYF.

V gene TRBV7-2 combines with J gene TRBJ1-2; D may be TRBD1 (6 bases). V shed 4 bases and J shed 6 bases, with 15 bases lying between them. CDR3 length: 14 residues. CDR1 and CDR2 (germline): SGHTA, FQGNSA. The CDR3 DNA is TGTGCCAGCAGCTCTCCGGGGACACCGCATGGCTACACCTTC. Encoded protein: CASSSPGTPHGYTF.

This clonotype was seen only a few times. V and J are TRBV7-2 and TRBJ1-1; TRBD1 matches 7 bases. The CDR3 sequence is 13 residues long. After removal of 5 bases from V and 10 bases from J, the junction contained 10 bases not matched to a gene. Germline V CDR1 and CDR2: SGHTA, FQGNSA. CDR3 region: CASSNRDPGGAFF. DNA of the CDR3: TGTGCCAGCAGCAACCGGGACCCAGGGGGAGCTTTCTTT.

This chain uses TRBV6-5 with TRBJ2-7, with D tentatively TRBD2 (5 bases). The germline gives CDR1 MNHEY, CDR2 SVGAGI. Trimming pared 6 bases from V and 2 bases from J, leaving 8 bases between. The CDR3 is 12 amino acids. The CDR3 DNA reads TGTGCCAGCAGGAGCGGTACCTACGAGCAGTACTTC. Encoded protein: CASRSGTYEQYF.